What follows are 4 T cell receptor beta chains derived from one specimen sequenced in a study of identical twins. TCRdb fed the 5' RACE reads into MiXCR, producing one record per CDR3 protein. The table includes hundreds of thousands of distinct CDR3 sequences, over 8.5% detected once. Separately, the same data were catalogued under a study of yellow fever vaccine responses in identical twins.

Sequenced: PBMCs. These TCRs come from a woman aged 18-29 years in good health.

This chain joins TRBV5-1 and TRBJ1-1; 10 bases match TRBD1. The CDR3 has 16 residues. V lost 4 bases to trimming and J lost 6 bases; unmatched junction nucleotides: 12. From germline, CDR1 is SGHRS and CDR2 YFSETQ. The CDR3 reads CASSPGQGYKSAEAFF. CDR3 DNA: TGCGCCAGCAGCCCGGGACAGGGGTATAAGTCGGCTGAAGCTTTCTTT.

This clonotype was counted ten times or more. The chain recombines TRBV9 with TRBJ2-5, with 10 positions matching TRBD2. The CDR3 sequence is 15 residues long. Trimming at V came to 0 bases and at J to 5 bases, leaving 4 bases not matched to a gene. Germline loops: CDR1 SGDLS, CDR2 YYNGEE. The CDR3 here is CASSVGLAGVETQYF. The CDR3 DNA follows: TGTGCCAGCAGCGTAGGGCTAGCGGGGGTGGAGACCCAGTACTTC.

Written as DNA, the CDR3 is TGTGCCAGCAGCGTAAACCCCACCGGGGGCTCTAGCACAGATACGCAGTATTTT. It codes for CASSVNPTGGSSTDTQYF. The chain uses TRBV9 and TRBJ2-3; D may correspond to TRBD1 or TRBD2 (6 bases each). Germline CDR1 is SGDLS and CDR2 is YYNGEE. This CDR3 is 18 amino acids long. The V end was cut by 1 base, the J end by 0 bases, with 18 bases between.

At least ten counts were recorded for this clonotype. The chain combines TRBV11-2 with TRBJ2-7; 7 bases fit TRBD1. Germline CDR1 and CDR2: SGHAT and FQNNGV. J was trimmed by 0 bases and V by 5 bases; bases with no gene match: 7. The CDR3 consists of 15 residues. CDR3 nucleotides: TGTGCCAGCAGCAAAACAGGGGAGAGCTCCTACGAGCAGTACTTC. The encoded protein is CASSKTGESSYEQYF.